The 27 T cell receptor beta chains below come from one sample, sequenced in a study of preoperative IRX-2 immunotherapy in early breast cancer. Method: immunoSEQ multiplex PCR; TCRdb's copy keeps in-frame clones and lacks some. The sample holds approximately 96,000 clones, roughly 89% seen once. The treatment denotes: preoperative locoregional IRX-2 cytokine immunotherapy. This material consisted of tumor tissue, taken after IRX-2 immunotherapy. All receptors derive from a human donor with breast cancer.

The chain carries TRBV10-1 and TRBJ2-7; a weak D match, TRBD2 (5 bases). Germline values: CDR1 WNHNN, CDR2 SYGVQD (reference sequence). V lost 4 bases to trimming and J lost 2 bases, with 15 bases between them. This CDR3 comprises 15 residues. This CDR3 is CASSAFLTGTYEQYF. In nucleotides, the CDR3 is TGCGCCAGCAGTGCTTTCTTGACGGGGACCTACGAGCAGTACTTC.

This chain uses TRBV15 with TRBJ1-2; D gene unclear. Germline V gives CDR1 LNHNV, CDR2 YYDKDF (reference sequence). This CDR3 has 15 residues. V was trimmed by 1 base and J by 4 bases, leaving 13 bases between them. CDR3 DNA sequence: TGTGCCACCAGCAGAGGGGAGGGAGACTCCTATGGCTACACCTTC. The encoded protein is CATSRGEGDSYGYTF.

The chain recombines TRBV11-3 with TRBJ2-7, with D maybe TRBD1 (5 bases). V lost 5 bases and J lost 4, with 15 bases in between. The CDR3 covers 14 residues. Per the germline V gene, CDR1 is SGHNT and CDR2 is YENEEA. CDR3 residues: CASSIYQRQYEQYF. The CDR3 coding sequence is TGTGCCAGCAGCATATACCAACGACAGTACGAGCAGTACTTC.

The J gene is TRBJ1-4, the V gene TRBV30, with D perhaps matching TRBD1 (5 bases). The CDR3 extends over 15 amino acids. CDR1 is GTSNPN and CDR2 is SVGIG in the germline V gene (reference sequence). V gave up 1 base and J gave up 6 bases, with 15 bases separating them. The CDR3 loop is CAWSAMTARDEKLFF. CDR3 sequence (DNA): TGTGCCTGGAGTGCAATGACAGCCCGGGATGAAAAACTGTTTTTT.

V and J are TRBV19 and TRBJ1-5; TRBD1 might be the D (5 bases). V lost 3 bases, J lost 3 bases, and 24 bases lay in between. CDR1 is LNHDA and CDR2 is SQIVND in the germline V gene (reference sequence). There are 19 residues in the CDR3. The CDR3 protein is CASSMVLGGPGSNNQPQHF. The CDR3 DNA reads TGTGCCAGTAGTATGGTTCTTGGCGGTCCAGGGTCAAACAATCAGCCCCAGCATTTT.

The rearrangement joins TRBV18 to TRBJ2-7; D might be TRBD1 or TRBD2, each matching 7 bases. V was trimmed by 5 bases and J by 4 bases, leaving 12 bases between them. This CDR3 is built from 13 residues. Germline CDR1 and CDR2: KGHSH and LQKENI. The DNA of the CDR3 is TGTGCCAGCTCAGCCCAGGGGGGGTACGAGCAGTACTTC. As protein: CASSAQGGYEQYF.

The chain employs TRBV28 and TRBJ1-5; D remains ambiguous. There are 14 residues in the CDR3. CDR1 is MDHEN, CDR2 SYDVKM, per germline. V lost 5 bases to trimming and J lost 4 bases, with 12 bases between them. CDR3 coding DNA: TGTGCCAGCAGTCTGGAGTGGGGTAATCAGCCCCAGCATTTT. Encoded protein: CASSLEWGNQPQHF. The whole variable domain, filled in from reference TRBV28 and TRBJ1-5, reads DVKVTQSSRYLVKRTGEKVFLECVQDMDHENMFWYRQDPGLGLRLIYFSYDVKMKEKGDIPEGYSVSREKKERFSLILESASTNQTSMYLCASSLEWGNQPQHFGDGTRLSIL.

This chain uses TRBV28 with TRBJ2-5; 7 nucleotides align to TRBD1. The CDR3 extends over 15 amino acids. Germline CDR1 MDHEN, CDR2 SYDVKM. Trimming cost V 4 bases and J 1 base; bases outside gene matches: 6. CDR3 region: CASSSPQGPQETQYF. The CDR3 DNA follows: TGTGCCAGCAGTTCACCACAGGGGCCCCAAGAGACCCAGTACTTC. The whole variable domain, filled in from reference TRBV28 and TRBJ2-5, reads DVKVTQSSRYLVKRTGEKVFLECVQDMDHENMFWYRQDPGLGLRLIYFSYDVKMKEKGDIPEGYSVSREKKERFSLILESASTNQTSMYLCASSSPQGPQETQYFGPGTRLLVL.

The chain has TRBV6-8 and TRBJ1-1; tentatively, D is TRBD1 (5 bases). This CDR3 has 13 residues. Germline values: CDR1 MNHGY, CDR2 SAAAGT. Trimming took 10 bases from V and 1 from J, leaving 13 bases between them. The CDR3 coding sequence is TGTGCCATCTCCGGGACCGCGAACACTGAAGCTTTCTTT. Translation gives CAISGTANTEAFF.

The rearrangement joins TRBV11-3 to TRBJ2-1; tentatively, D is TRBD1 (6 bases). V shed 5 bases and J shed 0 bases, with 11 bases lying between them. CDR1 SGHNT and CDR2 YENEEA come from the germline V gene. CDR3 length equals 15 residues. The CDR3 coding sequence is TGTGCCAGCAGCCGGGGACAAAGCTCCTACAATGAGCAGTTCTTC. Translating it yields CASSRGQSSYNEQFF.

The J gene is TRBJ1-2, the V gene TRBV19; a possible D gene is TRBD1 (5 bases). CDR1 is LNHDA, CDR2 SQIVND, per germline (reference sequence). The CDR3 runs 17 residues. Trimming left V 4 bases short and J 2 bases short, with 20 bases between. CDR3 region: CASSKETGALRNYGYTF. In DNA form, the CDR3 reads TGTGCCAGTAGTAAAGAAACCGGGGCGTTGAGGAACTATGGCTACACCTTC.

V gene TRBV29-1 combines with J gene TRBJ1-2, with TRBD1 as a possible D gene (5 bases). Germline-derived CDR1 and CDR2 are SQVTM and ANQGSEA. The V end was cut by 6 bases, the J end by 8 bases, with 19 bases between. The CDR3 runs 13 residues. CDR3 sequence (DNA): TGCAGCGTACGCAAATTCAGGGATAAGGGCTACACCTTC. It specifies CSVRKFRDKGYTF.

The chain employs TRBV6-4 and TRBJ2-7; D unclear. This CDR3 comprises 13 residues. Trimming removed 3 bases at V and 3 bases at J, with 9 bases between. Germline CDR1 is MRHNA and CDR2 is SNTAGT. CDR3 DNA: TGTGCCAGCAGTGATTTGGCCGACTACGAGCAGTACTTC. Its protein is CASSDLADYEQYF.

J is TRBJ2-7 and V is TRBV6-8; D is ambiguous. This CDR3 comprises 13 residues. The germline V gene has CDR1 MNHGY and CDR2 SAAAGT. The V gene lost 5 bases and the J gene lost 3 bases, with 11 bases spanning the gap. CDR3 DNA sequence: TGTGCCAGCAGTGCCCGAGGCGGCTACGAGCAGTACTTC. Encoded protein: CASSARGGYEQYF.

This chain links TRBV27 with TRBJ2-3; D is unclear. Germline V gives CDR1 MNHEY, CDR2 SMNVEV (reference sequence). V lost 4 bases to trimming and J lost 7 bases, with 9 bases between them. This CDR3 has 12 amino acids. Written as DNA, the CDR3 is TGTGCCAGCAGTTCCCACCTGAATACGCAGTATTTT. Its protein product is CASSSHLNTQYF.

The V and J genes are TRBV12-5 and TRBJ1-1; D is undetermined. Trimming cost V 9 bases and J 1 base, with 18 bases left between them. Germline CDR1 is LGHNT and CDR2 is FRNRAP. There are 15 residues in the CDR3. The CDR3 region is CASSFHTGSNTEAFF. CDR3 sequence (DNA): TGTGCTAGCAGTTTTCATACCGGATCGAACACTGAAGCTTTCTTT.

The chain has TRBV5-1 and TRBJ1-3, with 10 nucleotides matching TRBD1. The CDR3 runs to 15 residues. J was trimmed by 4 bases and V by 4 bases; bases with no gene match: 5. Germline CDR1 and CDR2: SGHRS and YFSETQ. CDR3 in DNA: TGCGCCAGCAGCGGGGGGACAGGGGCCGGAAACACCATATATTTT. Protein sequence: CASSGGTGAGNTIYF.

The rearrangement uses TRBV1 and TRBJ1-3; the table's D gene call, TRBD1, was not cross checked with the DNA. TRBV1 is a pseudogene segment. This CDR3 is built from 15 residues. CDR3 residues: CASSQGQGARNTIYF. In nucleotides, the CDR3 is TGCGCCAGCAGCCAGGGACAGGGGGCTAGAAACACCATATATTTT.

V is TRBV11-3 and J is TRBJ2-7; D not resolved. The CDR3 has 15 residues. Germline CDR1 SGHNT, CDR2 YENEEA. Deletions cut 3 bases from V and 3 bases from J, with 15 bases between. CDR3 DNA: TGTGCCAGCAGCTTGGGTGGGGTCGGTCTCTACGAGCAGTACTTC. Translated, it gives CASSLGGVGLYEQYF.

V usage is TRBV11-3 and J usage is TRBJ2-7; the D gene is possibly TRBD1 (6 bases). Germline V gene sequence: CDR1 SGHNT, CDR2 YENEEA. Trimming stripped 5 bases from V and 0 bases from J, with 17 bases between. CDR3 length equals 16 residues. This CDR3 is CASSMPSRGSSYEQYF. CDR3 nucleotides: TGTGCCAGCAGCATGCCAAGTAGGGGGAGCTCCTACGAGCAGTACTTC. Together with reference TRBV11-3 and TRBJ2-7, the CDR3 gives the full variable domain: EAGVVQSPRYKIIEKKQPVAFWCNPISGHNTLYWYLQNLGQGPELLIRYENEEAVDDSQLPKDRFSAERLKGVDSTLKIQPAELGDSAVYLCASSMPSRGSSYEQYFGPGTRLTVT.

The chain links TRBV28 to TRBJ1-4; the D is unclear. CDR3 length: 15 amino acids. Germline loops: CDR1 MDHEN, CDR2 SYDVKM. Trimming pared 3 bases from V and 3 bases from J, leaving 11 bases between. The CDR3 loop reads CASSFPEEANEKLFF. The CDR3 DNA reads as TGTGCCAGCAGTTTTCCCGAGGAGGCTAATGAAAAACTGTTTTTT.

This chain uses TRBV6-8 with TRBJ1-5; D not certain. The CDR3 is 16 amino acids. CDR1 and CDR2 (germline): MNHGY, SAAAGT. V lost 5 bases and J 4 bases, leaving 18 bases between the germline ends. The CDR3 DNA sequence: TGTGCCAGCAGTGATGTACTTGGGGAGGGAAATCAGCCCCAGCATTTT. It specifies CASSDVLGEGNQPQHF.

The V call is TRBV19, the J call TRBJ1-1; possible D gene TRBD1, 6 bases. This CDR3 is 16 amino acids long. CDR1 is LNHDA, CDR2 SQIVND, per germline (reference sequence). The V gene lost 1 base and the J gene lost 5 bases, with 17 bases spanning the gap. The CDR3 sequence: CASSIGPGVVRTEAFF. Written as DNA, the CDR3 is TGTGCCAGTAGTATAGGACCAGGGGTGGTCAGGACTGAAGCTTTCTTT.

This clone showed up just once. The J gene is TRBJ1-5, the V gene TRBV30, with TRBD1 identical over 9 bases. Germline CDR1 and CDR2: GTSNPN and SVGIG (reference sequence). V was clipped by 3 bases and J by 7 bases; unmatched bases: 7. CDR3 length equals 14 residues. CDR3: CAWSPGQGIQPQHF. The CDR3 DNA follows: TGTGCCTGGAGCCCGGGACAGGGAATCCAGCCCCAGCATTTT.

The V call is TRBV19, the J call TRBJ2-2; a weak D match, TRBD2 (6 bases). The germline CDR1 and CDR2 sequences are LNHDA and SQIVND (reference sequence). Trimming left V 2 bases short and J 3 bases short, with 13 bases between. The CDR3 runs to 16 residues. The CDR3 DNA reads as TGTGCCAGTAGTATATGGAGGGTAGGGGACACCGGGGAGCTGTTTTTT. Amino acids: CASSIWRVGDTGELFF.

The chain is built from TRBV23-1 and TRBJ2-2; 7 positions agree with TRBD1. TRBV23-1 is an ORF; its function is uncertain. The length of the CDR3 is 14 residues. J gave up 2 bases and V 6 bases, and 3 bases lay outside the gene matches. CDR3 sequence: CASSGQANTGELFF. CDR3 in DNA: TGCGCCAGCAGCGGACAGGCAAACACCGGGGAGCTGTTTTTT.

On this clone: One end of the junction does not line up with germline, which may come from a read error. The V and J genes are TRBV6-8 and TRBJ2-5, with a possible D match to TRBD2 (6 bases). The length of the CDR3 is 14 residues. CDR1 MNHGY and CDR2 SAAAGT come from the germline V gene. CDR3 sequence: CAISGRRGEETQYF. As DNA, the CDR3 is TGTGCCATCAGTGGTAGGCGGGGAGAAGAGACCCAGTACTTC.